This is a list of T cell receptor beta chains from one sample in a study of cytomegalovirus exposure and HLA in healthy donors. Using immunoSEQ multiplex PCR, the repertoire was profiled, and TCRdb retains in-frame clones only, with some absent. The table lists about 140,000 clones, roughly 80% of them singletons, with around 3% in the top ten. Sequencing used PBMCs. The receptors originated from a female donor in good health and CMV-seronegative. The CDR3 runs from the conserved cysteine through the conserved F or W. Each record gives: D gene, V gene, J gene, clone size, CDR3 protein, CDR3 DNA. The D gene is left open where the match is weak. Clone size is stated in some rows and not others, as once, few, many or a class when expanded.

NA	TRBV6-6	TRBJ2-5	NA	CASSYWGLETQYF	TGTGCCAGCAGTTATTGGGGCCTCGAGACCCAGTACTTC
TRBD1	TRBV28	TRBJ2-7	NA	CASSPGGTGWEQYF	TGTGCCAGCAGTCCAGGGGGCACGGGTTGGGAGCAGTACTTC
TRBD1	TRBV5-6	TRBJ2-7	NA	CASSLFRGQPPAPYEQYF	TGTGCCAGCAGCTTGTTCCGGGGACAGCCGCCAGCCCCCTACGAGCAGTACTTC
NA	TRBV7-9	TRBJ2-1	NA	CASSSQDRPQFF	TGTGCCAGCAGCTCCCAGGACAGACCACAGTTCTTC
TRBD1	TRBV27	TRBJ2-1	NA	CASKHRGPYNEQFF	TGTGCCAGCAAACACAGGGGGCCCTACAATGAGCAGTTCTTC
TRBD1	TRBV9	TRBJ2-2	NA	CASSVGQGNTGELFF	TGTGCCAGCAGCGTAGGACAGGGGAACACCGGGGAGCTGTTTTTT
NA	TRBV30	TRBJ2-2	NA	CAWSVRLPGELFF	TGTGCCTGGAGTGTGAGGTTACCGGGGGAGCTGTTTTTT
TRBD1	TRBV7-2	TRBJ1-1	NA	CASSPGGTEAFF	TGTGCCAGCAGCCCAGGGGGCACTGAAGCTTTCTTT
TRBD1	TRBV28	TRBJ2-1	NA	CASTPGQRNNEQFF	TGTGCCAGCACCCCGGGACAGAGAAACAATGAGCAGTTCTTC
TRBD1	TRBV5-4	TRBJ2-2	NA	CASSYGGTGGLGGELFF	TGTGCCAGCAGCTACGGCGGGACAGGGGGCTTGGGCGGGGAGCTGTTTTTT
NA	TRBV19	TRBJ1-2	NA	CASSQGTTYGYTF	TGTGCCAGTAGTCAGGGGACCACCTATGGCTACACCTTC
TRBD2	TRBV18	TRBJ2-3	NA	CASSPLSGGGTDTQYF	TGTGCCAGCTCACCCCTTAGCGGGGGCGGCACAGATACGCAGTATTTT
TRBD1	TRBV2	TRBJ1-2	NA	CASRTGQGSDGYTF	TGTGCCAGCAGGACGGGACAGGGTAGCGATGGCTACACCTTC
NA	TRBV14	TRBJ2-7	NA	CASSQQTSREQYF	TGTGCCAGCAGCCAGCAAACTAGTCGCGAGCAGTACTTC
NA	TRBV28	TRBJ2-7	NA	CASSFGGRNTSYEQYF	TGTGCCAGCAGTTTTGGGGGCCGTAACACCTCCTACGAGCAGTACTTC
NA	TRBV9	TRBJ1-1	NA	CASSVGTGPNTEAFF	TGTGCCAGCAGCGTAGGCACAGGGCCTAACACTGAAGCTTTCTTT
NA	TRBV19	TRBJ1-1	NA	CASSIVWGGNTEAFF	TGTGCCAGTAGTATAGTCTGGGGAGGGAACACTGAAGCTTTCTTT
TRBD2	TRBV10-3	TRBJ2-5	NA	CAISEGTSGQETQYF	TGTGCCATCAGTGAAGGGACTAGCGGACAAGAGACCCAGTACTTC
NA	TRBV19	TRBJ2-6	NA	CASSMARGTGANVLTF	TGTGCCAGTAGTATGGCGCGGGGAACTGGGGCCAACGTCCTGACTTTC
NA	TRBV11-2	TRBJ2-1	NA	CASSTRLSSYNEQFF	TGTGCCAGCAGCACCCGACTGAGCTCCTACAATGAGCAGTTCTTC
NA	TRBV2	TRBJ2-3	NA	CASSLLSDTQYF	TGTGCCAGCAGTCTCCTTTCAGATACGCAGTATTTT
NA	TRBV18	TRBJ1-2	NA	CASSPLGGPDGYTF	TGTGCCAGCTCCCCTCTGGGGGGGCCCGATGGCTACACCTTC
NA	TRBV5-1	TRBJ2-7	NA	CASSLASSEQYF	TGCGCCAGCAGCTTGGCTAGCAGCGAGCAGTACTTC
NA	TRBV6-6	TRBJ1-3	NA	CASSYGGGSGSTIYF	TGTGCCAGCAGTTATGGCGGCGGCTCCGGTAGCACCATATATTTT
TRBD2	TRBV5-6	TRBJ2-7	NA	CASSSGTSGDEQYF	TGTGCCAGCAGCTCCGGGACTAGCGGAGACGAGCAGTACTTC
TRBD2	TRBV30	TRBJ2-5	NA	CAWSRVGKAGGRETQYF	TGTGCCTGGAGTCGGGTGGGCAAAGCGGGGGGCCGAGAGACCCAGTACTTC
NA	TRBV28	TRBJ1-2	NA	CASSLDRPEGGYTF	TGTGCCAGCAGTTTAGACAGGCCCGAGGGTGGCTACACCTTC
NA	TRBV10-3	TRBJ1-6	NA	CAIRRERDNSPLHF	TGTGCCATCCGGAGGGAGCGGGATAATTCACCCCTCCACTTT
NA	TRBV28	TRBJ2-7	few	CASRGNRDEQYF	TGTGCCAGCAGGGGGAACAGGGACGAGCAGTACTTC
TRBD2	TRBV27	TRBJ2-5	NA	CASSLFKLAGTQEETQYF	TGTGCCAGCAGTTTATTCAAACTAGCGGGTACACAAGAAGAGACCCAGTACTTC
NA	TRBV19	TRBJ2-2	NA	CASSIGGGANTGELFF	TGTGCCAGTAGTATAGGAGGAGGGGCCAACACCGGGGAGCTGTTTTTT
NA	TRBV9	TRBJ2-1	NA	CASSAGLQGEQFF	TGTGCCAGCAGCGCGGGACTTCAGGGTGAGCAGTTCTTC
NA	TRBV5-1	TRBJ1-6	NA	CASSFGLSYNSPLHF	TGCGCCAGCAGCTTCGGACTGAGTTATAATTCACCCCTCCACTTT
TRBD1	TRBV30	TRBJ2-1	NA	CAWSLTRGLYNEQFF	TGTGCCTGGAGTTTAACCAGGGGGCTCTACAATGAGCAGTTCTTC
TRBD1	TRBV28	TRBJ1-6	once	CASRAPGQGGTPLHF	TGTGCCAGCAGGGCCCCGGGACAGGGGGGGACACCCCTCCACTTT
TRBD1	TRBV6-1	TRBJ2-1	NA	CASSRTGNNEQFF	TGTGCCAGCAGCAGGACAGGGAACAATGAGCAGTTCTTC
NA	TRBV7-9	TRBJ1-1	NA	CSSSKPSREAFF	TGTTCCAGCAGCAAGCCCTCAAGAGAAGCTTTCTTT
TRBD1	TRBV28	TRBJ1-1	NA	CASKQGGSATEAFF	TGTGCCAGCAAACAGGGGGGCTCTGCCACTGAAGCTTTCTTT
TRBD2	TRBV5-1	TRBJ2-1	NA	CASSLGGLAGGPDNEQFF	TGCGCCAGCAGCTTGGGGGGACTAGCGGGAGGGCCAGACAATGAGCAGTTCTTC
NA	TRBV28	TRBJ2-1	NA	CASMGETRDYNEQFF	TGTGCCAGCATGGGGGAGACTAGAGACTACAATGAGCAGTTCTTC
TRBD1	TRBV7-9	TRBJ1-2	NA	CASSLTGTGNGYTF	TGTGCCAGCAGCCTCACTGGGACAGGGAATGGCTACACCTTC
NA	TRBV30	TRBJ1-1	NA	CAWSTGFSTEAFF	TGTGCCTGGAGCACAGGGTTTTCCACTGAAGCTTTCTTT
NA	TRBV7-2	TRBJ1-5	NA	CASSAPGANQPQHF	TGTGCCAGCAGCGCCCCAGGGGCGAATCAGCCCCAGCATTTT
NA	TRBV5-1	TRBJ1-2	NA	CASSEGRRSGYTF	TGCGCCAGCAGCGAGGGCAGGCGAAGCGGCTACACCTTC
NA	TRBV30	TRBJ1-4	NA	CAWSSGTAEKLFF	TGTGCCTGGAGTTCTGGGACTGCCGAAAAACTGTTTTTT
NA	TRBV6-6	TRBJ2-2	once	CASILRDWAGELFF	TGTGCCAGCATTCTGAGGGATTGGGCCGGGGAGCTGTTTTTT
NA	TRBV28	TRBJ1-4	NA	CASDGGANEKLFF	TGTGCCAGCGATGGGGGGGCTAATGAAAAACTGTTTTTT
TRBD1	TRBV7-8	TRBJ1-5	NA	CASSPNRGNQPQHF	TGTGCCAGCAGCCCAAACAGGGGTAATCAGCCCCAGCATTTT
TRBD1	TRBV30	TRBJ1-3	NA	CAWSDRAWNTIYF	TGTGCCTGGAGCGACAGGGCGTGGAACACCATATATTTT
TRBD1	TRBV27	TRBJ2-7	NA	CASSSDRVYEQYF	TGTGCCAGCAGCTCGGACAGGGTCTACGAGCAGTACTTC
TRBD1	TRBV5-4	TRBJ2-2	NA	CASQNRGPGELFF	TGTGCCAGCCAGAACAGGGGTCCCGGGGAGCTGTTTTTT
TRBD1	TRBV4-2	TRBJ1-4	NA	CASSQAGTGVEKLFF	TGTGCCAGCAGCCAGGCCGGGACAGGGGTTGAAAAACTGTTTTTT
TRBD1	TRBV5-1	TRBJ2-5	NA	CASSLVGQGLETQYF	TGCGCCAGCAGCTTGGTGGGACAGGGGCTGGAGACCCAGTACTTC
TRBD2	TRBV7-2	TRBJ2-7	NA	CASSLGGGTYEQYF	TGTGCCAGCAGCTTAGGGGGGGGGACCTACGAGCAGTACTTC
NA	TRBV28	TRBJ2-7	NA	CASSPGGSFLGEQYF	TGTGCCAGCAGCCCCGGGGGATCCTTCTTGGGCGAGCAGTACTTC
NA	TRBV7-8	TRBJ2-7	NA	CASSLSDSSYEQYF	TGTGCCAGCAGCCTTTCCGACAGCTCCTACGAGCAGTACTTC